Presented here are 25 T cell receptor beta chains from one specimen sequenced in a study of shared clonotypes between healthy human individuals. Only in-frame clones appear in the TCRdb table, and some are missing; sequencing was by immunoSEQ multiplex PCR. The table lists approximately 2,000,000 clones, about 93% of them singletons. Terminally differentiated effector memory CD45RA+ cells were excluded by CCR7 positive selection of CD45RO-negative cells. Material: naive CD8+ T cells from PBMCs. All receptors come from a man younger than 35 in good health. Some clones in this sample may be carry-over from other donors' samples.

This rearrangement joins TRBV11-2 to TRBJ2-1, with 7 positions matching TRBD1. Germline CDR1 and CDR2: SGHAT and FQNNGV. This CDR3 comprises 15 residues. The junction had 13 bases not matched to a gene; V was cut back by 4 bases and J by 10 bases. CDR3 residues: CASSSQVQGVKEQFF. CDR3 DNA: TGTGCCAGCAGCTCGCAGGTGCAGGGGGTTAAGGAGCAGTTCTTC.

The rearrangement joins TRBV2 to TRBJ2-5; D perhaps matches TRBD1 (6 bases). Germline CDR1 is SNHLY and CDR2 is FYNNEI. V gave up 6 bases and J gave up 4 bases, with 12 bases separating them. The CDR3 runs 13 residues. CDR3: CASSGDRSETQYF. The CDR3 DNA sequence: TGTGCCAGCAGCGGAGACAGGTCAGAGACCCAGTACTTC.

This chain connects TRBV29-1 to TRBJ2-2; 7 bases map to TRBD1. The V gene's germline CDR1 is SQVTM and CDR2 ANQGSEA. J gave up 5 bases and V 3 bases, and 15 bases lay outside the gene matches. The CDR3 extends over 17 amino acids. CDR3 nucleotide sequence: TGCAGCGTTGAGGGGGAGTCCCGTGACAGGGCAACCGGGGAGCTGTTTTTT. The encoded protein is CSVEGESRDRATGELFF.

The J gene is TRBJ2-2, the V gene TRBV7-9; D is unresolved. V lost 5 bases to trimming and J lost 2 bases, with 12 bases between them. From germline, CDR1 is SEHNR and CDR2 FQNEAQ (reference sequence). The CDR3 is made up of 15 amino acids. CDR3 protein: CASSPRGSNTGELFF. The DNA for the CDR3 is TGTGCCAGCAGCCCCCGCGGCAGCAACACCGGGGAGCTGTTTTTT.

In nucleotides, the CDR3 is TGTGCCAGCAGCCCCACGGGACAGAAAATCACAGATACGCAGTATTTT. It encodes CASSPTGQKITDTQYF. The chain recombines TRBV21-1 with TRBJ2-3; no DNA check was done on the table's D call, TRBD1. TRBV21-1 is a listed pseudogene. The CDR3 has 16 amino acids.

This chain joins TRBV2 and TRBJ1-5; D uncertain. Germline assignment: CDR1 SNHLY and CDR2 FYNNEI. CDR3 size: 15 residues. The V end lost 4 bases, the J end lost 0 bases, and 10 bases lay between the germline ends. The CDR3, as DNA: TGTGCCAGCAGTGTCGCCGGGTATAGCAATCAGCCCCAGCATTTT. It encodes CASSVAGYSNQPQHF.

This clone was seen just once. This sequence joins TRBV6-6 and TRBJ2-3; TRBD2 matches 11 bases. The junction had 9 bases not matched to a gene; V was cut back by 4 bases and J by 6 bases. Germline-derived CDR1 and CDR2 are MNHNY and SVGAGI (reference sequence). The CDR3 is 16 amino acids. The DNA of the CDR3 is TGTGCCAGCAGTTTCGTAGCGGGAGGGCCCGGCGATACGCAGTATTTT. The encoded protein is CASSFVAGGPGDTQYF.

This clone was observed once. CDR3 bases: TGTGCCAGCAGCTCCACATCAGCCCCGTACACTGAAGCTTTCTTT. Translation gives CASSSTSAPYTEAFF. The V call is TRBV5-4, the J call TRBJ1-1; D is ambiguous. The V gene's germline CDR1 is SGHNT and CDR2 YYREEE (reference sequence). The V end lost 3 bases, the J end lost 3 bases, and 15 bases lay between the germline ends. The CDR3 totals 15 residues.

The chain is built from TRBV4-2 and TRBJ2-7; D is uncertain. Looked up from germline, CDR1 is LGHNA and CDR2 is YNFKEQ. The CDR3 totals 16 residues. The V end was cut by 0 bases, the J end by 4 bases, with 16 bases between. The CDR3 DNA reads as TGTGCCAGCAGCCAAGAAAAGGGTGTTATGGGGTACGAGCAGTACTTC. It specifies CASSQEKGVMGYEQYF.

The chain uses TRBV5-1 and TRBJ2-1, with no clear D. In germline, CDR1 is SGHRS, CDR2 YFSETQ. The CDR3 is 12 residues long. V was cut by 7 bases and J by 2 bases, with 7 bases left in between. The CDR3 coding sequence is TGCGCCAGCTCCGTAGCCTACAATGAGCAGTTCTTC. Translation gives CASSVAYNEQFF.

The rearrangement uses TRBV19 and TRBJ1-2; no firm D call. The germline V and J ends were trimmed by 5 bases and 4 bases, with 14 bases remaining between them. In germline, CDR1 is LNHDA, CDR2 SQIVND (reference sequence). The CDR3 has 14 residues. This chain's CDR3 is CASSPGPRIYGYTF. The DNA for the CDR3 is TGTGCCAGTAGTCCCGGGCCTCGCATCTATGGCTACACCTTC. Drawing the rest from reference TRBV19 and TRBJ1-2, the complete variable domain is DGGITQSPKYLFRKEGQNVTLSCEQNLNHDAMYWYRQDPGQGLRLIYYSQIVNDFQKGDIAEGYSVSREKKESFPLTVTSAQKNPTAFYLCASSPGPRIYGYTFGSGTRLTVV.

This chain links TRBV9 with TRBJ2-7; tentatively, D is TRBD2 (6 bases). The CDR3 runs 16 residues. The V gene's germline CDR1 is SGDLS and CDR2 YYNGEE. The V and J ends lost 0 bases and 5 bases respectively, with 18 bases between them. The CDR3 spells CASSVAGALLSDEQYF. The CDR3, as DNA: TGTGCCAGCAGCGTAGCGGGAGCGCTTCTCTCTGACGAGCAGTACTTC.

CDR3 sequence (DNA): TGTGCCAGCAGCTTGCGCAGGGCCCTGAACACTGAAGCTTTCTTT. It encodes CASSLRRALNTEAFF. The chain is built from TRBV5-4 and TRBJ1-1, with TRBD1 as a possible D gene (5 bases). Trimming removed 1 base at V and 0 bases at J, with 10 bases between. CDR3 length: 15 amino acids. Germline V gives CDR1 SGHNT, CDR2 YYREEE (reference sequence).

Here the CDR3 reads CASSIPTGVEQYF. CDR3 nucleotides: TGTGCCAGTAGTATCCCCACAGGGGTCGAGCAGTACTTC. V usage is TRBV19 and J usage is TRBJ2-7; 7 bases are shared with TRBD1. The CDR3 has 13 amino acids. Germline trimming cut 3 bases from V and 6 bases from J; bases unmatched to any gene: 5. The germline V gene encodes CDR1 LNHDA and CDR2 SQIVND (reference sequence).

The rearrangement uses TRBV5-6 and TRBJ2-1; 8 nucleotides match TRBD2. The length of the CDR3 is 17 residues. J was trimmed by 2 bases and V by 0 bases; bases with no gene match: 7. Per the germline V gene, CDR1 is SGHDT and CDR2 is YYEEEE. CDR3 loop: CASSLEGLVGPYNEQFF. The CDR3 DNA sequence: TGTGCCAGCAGCTTGGAGGGACTAGTTGGGCCCTACAATGAGCAGTTCTTC.

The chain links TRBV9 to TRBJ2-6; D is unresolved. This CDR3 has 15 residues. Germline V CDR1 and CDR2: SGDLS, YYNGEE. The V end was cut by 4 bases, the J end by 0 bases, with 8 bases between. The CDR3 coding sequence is TGTGCCAGCAGCCAGCCCCTCTCTGGGGCCAACGTCCTGACTTTC. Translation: CASSQPLSGANVLTF.

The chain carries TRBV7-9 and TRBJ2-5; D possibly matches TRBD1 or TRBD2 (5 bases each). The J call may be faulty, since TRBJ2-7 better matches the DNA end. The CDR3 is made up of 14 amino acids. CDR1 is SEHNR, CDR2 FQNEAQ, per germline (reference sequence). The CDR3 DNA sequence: TGTGCCAGCAGCTTAGCGGGGACCCTCTACGAGCAGTACTTC. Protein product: CASSLAGTLYEQYF.

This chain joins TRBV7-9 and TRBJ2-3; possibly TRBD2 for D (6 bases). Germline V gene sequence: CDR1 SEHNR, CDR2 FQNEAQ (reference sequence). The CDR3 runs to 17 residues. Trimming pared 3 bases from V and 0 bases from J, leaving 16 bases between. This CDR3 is CASSFPEIAASTDTQYF. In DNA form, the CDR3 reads TGTGCCAGCAGCTTCCCCGAGATAGCGGCTAGCACAGATACGCAGTATTTT. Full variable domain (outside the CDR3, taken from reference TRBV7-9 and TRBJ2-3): DTGVSQNPRHKITKRGQNVTFRCDPISEHNRLYWYRQTLGQGPEFLTYFQNEAQLEKSRLLSDRFSAERPKGSFSTLEIQRTEQGDSAMYLCASSFPEIAASTDTQYFGPGTRLTVL.

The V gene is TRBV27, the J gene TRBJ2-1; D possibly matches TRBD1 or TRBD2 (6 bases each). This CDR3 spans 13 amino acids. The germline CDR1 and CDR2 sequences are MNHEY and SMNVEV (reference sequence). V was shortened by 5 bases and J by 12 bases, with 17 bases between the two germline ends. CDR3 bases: TGTGCCAGCAGTCCAGGGGACTTGATGGGGCAGTTCTTC. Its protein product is CASSPGDLMGQFF.

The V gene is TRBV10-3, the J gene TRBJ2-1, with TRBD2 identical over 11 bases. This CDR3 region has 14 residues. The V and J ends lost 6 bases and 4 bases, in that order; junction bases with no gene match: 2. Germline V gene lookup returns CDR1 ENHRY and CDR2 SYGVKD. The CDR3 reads CAIRGLAEYNEQFF. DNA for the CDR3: TGTGCCATCAGGGGACTAGCGGAGTACAATGAGCAGTTCTTC.

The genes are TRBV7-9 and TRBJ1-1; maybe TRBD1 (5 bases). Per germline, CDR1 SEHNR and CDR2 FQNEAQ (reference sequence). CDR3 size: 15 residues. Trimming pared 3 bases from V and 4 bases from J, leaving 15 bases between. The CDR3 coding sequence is TGTGCCAGCAGCTTCTCCGGGACGGCGGTCACTGAAGCTTTCTTT. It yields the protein CASSFSGTAVTEAFF.

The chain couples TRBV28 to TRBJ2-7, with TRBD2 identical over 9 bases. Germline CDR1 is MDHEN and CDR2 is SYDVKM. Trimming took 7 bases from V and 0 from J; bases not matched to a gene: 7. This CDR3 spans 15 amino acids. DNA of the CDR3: TGTGCCAGCACCTTGGGGCGGGGGGGCTCCTACGAGCAGTACTTC. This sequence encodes CASTLGRGGSYEQYF.

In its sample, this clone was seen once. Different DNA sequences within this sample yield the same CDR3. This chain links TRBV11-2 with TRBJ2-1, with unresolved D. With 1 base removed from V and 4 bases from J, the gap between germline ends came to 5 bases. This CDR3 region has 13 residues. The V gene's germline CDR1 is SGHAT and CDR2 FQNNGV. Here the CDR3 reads CASSLVLYNEQFF. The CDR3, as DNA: TGTGCCAGCAGCTTAGTTCTATACAATGAGCAGTTCTTC.

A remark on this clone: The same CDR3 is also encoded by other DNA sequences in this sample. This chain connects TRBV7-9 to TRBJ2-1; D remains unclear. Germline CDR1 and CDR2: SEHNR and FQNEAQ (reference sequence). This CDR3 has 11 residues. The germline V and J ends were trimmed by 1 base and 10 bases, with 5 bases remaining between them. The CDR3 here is CASSLGREQFF. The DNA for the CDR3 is TGTGCCAGCAGCTTAGGCAGGGAGCAGTTCTTC.

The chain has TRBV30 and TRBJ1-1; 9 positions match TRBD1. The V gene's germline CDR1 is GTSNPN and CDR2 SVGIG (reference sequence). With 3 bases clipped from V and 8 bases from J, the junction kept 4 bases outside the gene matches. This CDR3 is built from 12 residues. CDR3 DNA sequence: TGTGCCTGGAGCGACAGGGGGAACGAAGCTTTCTTT. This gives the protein CAWSDRGNEAFF.